This record covers a single T cell receptor beta chain. Its specificity is not known. The data stem from a study of CD8 T cells in ankylosing spondylitis. Study-level results: A TCR beta motif of eight or nine highly homologous variants seemed to mark ankylosing spondylitis blood.

The CDR3 is 12 amino acids. The V end was cut by 5 bases, the J end by 5 bases, with 7 bases between. Germline assignment: CDR1 MNHEY and CDR2 SVGAGI. A quantitative 5'-RACE method, one with molecular barcodes, was used to make TCR beta libraries. TCRdb re-called the 5' RACE reads through MiXCR, storing one row per CDR3 protein. This table holds 250,000 to 300,000 distinct CDR3 sequences, about 19% found once. The source is a male donor with ankylosing spondylitis or in good health (not recorded which). Sequencing was carried out using blood, either unsorted or a sorted T cell fraction (not recorded which). The chain couples TRBV6-5 to TRBJ2-1; D possibly corresponds to TRBD1 (5 bases). As DNA, the CDR3 is TGTGCCAGCAGTACGACAGACAATGAGCAGTTCTTC. Its protein product is CASSTTDNEQFF.